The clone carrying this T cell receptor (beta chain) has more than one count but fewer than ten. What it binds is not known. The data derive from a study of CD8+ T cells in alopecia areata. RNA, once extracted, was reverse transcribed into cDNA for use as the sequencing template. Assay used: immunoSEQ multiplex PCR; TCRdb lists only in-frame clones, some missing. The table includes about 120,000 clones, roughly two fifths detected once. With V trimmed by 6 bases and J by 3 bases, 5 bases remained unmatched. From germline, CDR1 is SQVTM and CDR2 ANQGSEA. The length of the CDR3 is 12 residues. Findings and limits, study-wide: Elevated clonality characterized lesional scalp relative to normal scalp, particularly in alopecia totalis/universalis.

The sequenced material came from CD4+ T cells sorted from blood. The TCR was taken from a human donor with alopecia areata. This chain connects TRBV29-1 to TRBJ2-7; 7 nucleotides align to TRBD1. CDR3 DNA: TGCAGCGTGGGACAGTCATACTACGAGCAGTACTTC. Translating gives CSVGQSYYEQYF.